Below, 22 T cell receptor beta chains from the same sample are listed, as sequenced in a study of T-cell memory formation after mild COVID-19. TCRdb used MiXCR to reprocess the 5' RACE reads, holding one entry per CDR3 protein. Among more than 250,000 distinct CDR3 sequences listed, roughly 15% were seen once. Sequenced: PBMCs or a T cell subset sorted from them (not recorded which). All receptors come from a man in his late teens or twenties who had mild COVID-19 (a few samples of this study predate the infection). Cell type and time point are not known.

CDR3: CASSPRGERGGTDTQYF. CDR3 coding DNA: TGTGCCAGCAGTCCCCGGGGGGAGCGGGGGGGAACAGATACGCAGTATTTT. This chain connects TRBV6-6 to TRBJ2-3; 10 bases fit TRBD2. This CDR3 is 17 amino acids long. The trim removed 5 bases at V and 3 bases at J, leaving 11 bases unmatched. Germline V gene sequence: CDR1 MNHNY, CDR2 SVGAGI (reference sequence).

This clonotype was counted a few times. The gene calls are TRBV5-1 and TRBJ2-5, with D tentatively TRBD2 (5 bases). CDR3 length: 13 residues. The V end was cut by 4 bases, the J end by 5 bases, with 12 bases between. CDR1 is SGHRS and CDR2 is YFSETQ in the germline V gene. The CDR3 is CASSRTRSETQYF. As DNA, the CDR3 is TGCGCCAGCAGCCGTACTAGGTCGGAGACCCAGTACTTC.

This clonotype has only a few counts. The chain uses TRBV20-1 and TRBJ2-1, with 7 bases identical to TRBD2. The CDR3 has 16 residues. Germline V gene sequence: CDR1 DFQATT, CDR2 SNEGSKA (reference sequence). V shed 2 bases and J 2 bases; nucleotides not matched to a gene: 9. CDR3 sequence: CSARTREGPTYNEQFF. CDR3 sequence (DNA): TGCAGTGCTAGAACGAGGGAGGGGCCAACCTACAATGAGCAGTTCTTC.

The chain links TRBV9 to TRBJ2-3; TRBD1 matches at 12 bases. The germline CDR1 and CDR2 sequences are SGDLS and YYNGEE. J was trimmed by 1 base and V by 4 bases; bases with no gene match: 4. This CDR3 is built from 16 residues. The CDR3 DNA is TGTGCCAGCAGCCTGGGACAGGGGGCTGGCACAGATACGCAGTATTTT. Protein: CASSLGQGAGTDTQYF.

This clonotype occurred a few times. CDR3 loop: CASSQDRNQETQYF. CDR3 coding DNA: TGCGCCAGCAGCCAAGATCGGAACCAAGAGACCCAGTACTTC. The V and J genes are TRBV4-1 and TRBJ2-5; D unresolved. Trimming took 0 bases from V and 0 from J, leaving 5 bases between them. Looked up from germline, CDR1 is MGHRA and CDR2 is YSYEKL. The CDR3 length is 14 residues.

In its sample, this clonotype was seen a few times. The V call is TRBV25-1, the J call TRBJ1-2; maybe TRBD1 (6 bases). The germline CDR1 and CDR2 sequences are MGHDK and SYGVNS. The CDR3 spans 14 residues. Trimming took 1 base from V and 3 from J, leaving 9 bases between them. The CDR3 loop reads CASSESQGYYGYTF. The CDR3, as DNA: TGTGCCAGCAGTGAATCACAGGGATACTATGGCTACACCTTC.

This clonotype was counted many times. CDR3 sequence (DNA): TGTGCCAGCACTCGACAACCCAGGGGCACTGAAGCTTTCTTT. Protein sequence: CASTRQPRGTEAFF. This chain links TRBV28 with TRBJ1-1; the D gene is possibly TRBD1 (6 bases). The germline gives CDR1 MDHEN, CDR2 SYDVKM. The CDR3 consists of 14 residues. The ends were cut back, 7 bases at V and 4 bases at J, with 16 bases in the middle.

This clonotype occurred a few times. This sequence joins TRBV9 and TRBJ2-2, with D perhaps being TRBD1 or TRBD2 (5 bases each). Deletions cut 0 bases from V and 3 bases from J, with 12 bases between. The CDR3 length is 16 residues. The germline V gene has CDR1 SGDLS and CDR2 YYNGEE. This chain's CDR3 is CASSVDPLGDTGELFF. CDR3 coding DNA: TGTGCCAGCAGCGTAGACCCCTTGGGGGACACCGGGGAGCTGTTTTTT. Filled out from reference TRBV9 and TRBJ2-2, the complete variable domain reads DSGVTQTPKHLITATGQRVTLRCSPRSGDLSVYWYQQSLDQGLQFLIQYYNGEERAKGNILERFSAQQFPDLHSELNLSSLELGDSALYFCASSVDPLGDTGELFFGEGSRLTVL.

In its sample, this clonotype was seen once. Given a much more abundant clone one base away, this may be a read error. This chain joins TRBV12-3 or TRBV12-4 and TRBJ1-5; 7 bases align to TRBD1. V trimming: 4 bases; J trimming: 3 bases; junction bases outside the gene matches: 6. The CDR3 has 15 residues. The CDR3 loop reads CASSSGGSVNQPQHF. CDR3 sequence (DNA): TGTGCCAGCAGTTCAGGGGGTTCGGTCAATCAGCCCCAGCATTTT.

A few counts support this clonotype. The chain couples TRBV2 to TRBJ2-5, with D possibly TRBD2 on 7 matching bases. CDR1 and CDR2 (germline): SNHLY, FYNNEI. Trimming stripped 3 bases from V and 5 bases from J, with 13 bases between. The CDR3 is made up of 14 amino acids. The CDR3 sequence is CASSDSGGRETQYF. CDR3 nucleotides: TGTGCCAGCAGTGACTCGGGGGGCAGGGAGACCCAGTACTTC.

This clonotype was observed a few times. The chain carries TRBV20-1 and TRBJ2-3; D perhaps matches TRBD1 (7 bases). The CDR3 loop spans 18 amino acids. Trimming left V 8 bases short and J 2 bases short, with 29 bases between. The germline V gene has CDR1 DFQATT and CDR2 SNEGSKA (reference sequence). The CDR3 region is CSTPPWDQPGGTTDTQYF. In DNA form, the CDR3 reads TGCAGTACCCCTCCCTGGGACCAACCAGGGGGGACCACAGATACGCAGTATTTT.

This clonotype has just a few counts. This chain uses TRBV6-5 with TRBJ2-5; 7 bases align to TRBD1. The CDR3 is made up of 13 amino acids. Germline loops: CDR1 MNHEY, CDR2 SVGAGI. Trimming cost V 5 bases and J 7 bases; bases outside gene matches: 7. The CDR3 coding sequence is TGTGCCAGCAGTCGGACAGGATCAGGGACCCAGTACTTC. Translating gives CASSRTGSGTQYF.

This clonotype was detected only a few times. This chain uses TRBV29-1 with TRBJ2-3; 9 bases map to TRBD2. CDR1 SQVTM and CDR2 ANQGSEA come from the germline V gene. The trim removed 3 bases at V and 9 bases at J, leaving 16 bases unmatched. The CDR3 is made up of 16 amino acids. The CDR3 region has the DNA TGCAGCGTTGACCAGCGGGGGGCCCTCGGTGGGGGAACGCAGTATTTT. Its translation is CSVDQRGALGGGTQYF.

This clonotype was found a few times. The CDR3 DNA reads as TGCGCCAGCAGCCAGGTCCGTGTGGGGGCCGCAGATACGCAGTATTTT. Translation: CASSQVRVGAADTQYF. V is TRBV4-3 and J is TRBJ2-3, with TRBD1 as a possible D gene (6 bases). V was clipped by 3 bases and J by 4 bases, with 17 bases between them. Germline V lookup: CDR1 LGHNA, CDR2 YSLEER. This CDR3 region has 16 residues.

This clonotype was observed many times. The chain has TRBV5-1 and TRBJ2-5; D remains unclear. V was pared by 4 bases and J by 5 bases, with 12 bases between. The CDR3 consists of 13 residues. CDR1 SGHRS and CDR2 YFSETQ come from the germline V gene. Here the CDR3 DNA reads TGCGCCAGCAGCCTTACCTATGCGGAGACCCAGTACTTC. It specifies CASSLTYAETQYF.

The chain combines TRBV20-1 with TRBJ1-1, with D possibly TRBD1 on 5 matching bases. CDR3 length: 13 amino acids. V was cut by 6 bases and J by 3 bases, with 14 bases left in between. The germline CDR1 and CDR2 sequences are DFQATT and SNEGSKA (reference sequence). The CDR3 region is CSAHMGPHTEAFF. The CDR3 DNA is TGCAGTGCGCACATGGGGCCTCACACTGAAGCTTTCTTT.

The chain joins TRBV7-2 to TRBJ1-5; D is ambiguous. V lost 2 bases to trimming and J lost 5 bases, with 7 bases between them. CDR1 and CDR2 from the germline V gene are SGHTA and FQGNSA. CDR3 size: 13 residues. The CDR3 DNA sequence: TGTGCCAGCAGCTTACCGACCCATCAGCCCCAGCATTTT. Its translation is CASSLPTHQPQHF. The full variable domain, completed using reference TRBV7-2 and TRBJ1-5, is GAGVSQSPSNKVTEKGKDVELRCDPISGHTALYWYRQSLGQGLEFLIYFQGNSAPDKSGLPSDRFSAERTGGSVSTLTIQRTQQEDSAVYLCASSLPTHQPQHFGDGTRLSIL.

This sequence joins TRBV12-3 or TRBV12-4 and TRBJ1-1; 8 positions agree with TRBD1. The junction had 2 bases not matched to a gene; V was cut back by 8 bases and J by 0 bases. The length of the CDR3 is 13 residues. This CDR3 is CASADRVNTEAFF. CDR3 bases: TGTGCCAGCGCGGACAGGGTGAACACTGAAGCTTTCTTT.

This clonotype was observed at least ten times. This sequence joins TRBV6-1 and TRBJ2-1, with D maybe TRBD2 (5 bases). The CDR3 consists of 14 residues. Germline assignment: CDR1 MNHNS and CDR2 SASEGT. V was cut by 9 bases and J by 0 bases, with 12 bases left in between. In DNA form, the CDR3 reads TGTGCCAGTCTGTCCGGGGACTCCTACAATGAGCAGTTCTTC. This gives the protein CASLSGDSYNEQFF.

This clonotype was seen a handful of times. This chain connects TRBV3-1 to TRBJ1-6, with 9 bases fitting TRBD1. The V and J ends lost 11 bases and 9 bases, in that order; junction bases with no gene match: 23. The germline V gene encodes CDR1 LGHDT and CDR2 YNNKEL (reference sequence). The CDR3 has 18 amino acids. The CDR3 coding sequence is TGTGCCTCCAGCGGTGGGGGACAGGGTCATTGGGTTGGTTCACCCCTCCACTTT. Encoded protein: CASSGGGQGHWVGSPLHF.

The rearrangement links TRBV7-9 to TRBJ2-5; no clear D gene. This CDR3 has 11 residues. Per the germline V gene, CDR1 is SEHNR and CDR2 is FQNEAQ (reference sequence). V was pared by 4 bases and J by 5 bases, with 5 bases between. As DNA, the CDR3 is TGTGCCAGCAGCTCAATTGAGACCCAGTACTTC. Translating gives CASSSIETQYF.

This chain links TRBV4-3 with TRBJ1-5; 11 bases line up with TRBD1. The CDR3 is made up of 16 amino acids. The germline CDR1 and CDR2 sequences are LGHNA and YSLEER. Losses at the gene ends were 0 bases for V and 11 bases for J; bases not matched to a gene: 9. This CDR3 reads CASSQDRGTGGSTQHF. The CDR3 DNA sequence: TGCGCCAGCAGCCAAGATCGGGGGACAGGGGGTTCCACCCAGCATTTT.